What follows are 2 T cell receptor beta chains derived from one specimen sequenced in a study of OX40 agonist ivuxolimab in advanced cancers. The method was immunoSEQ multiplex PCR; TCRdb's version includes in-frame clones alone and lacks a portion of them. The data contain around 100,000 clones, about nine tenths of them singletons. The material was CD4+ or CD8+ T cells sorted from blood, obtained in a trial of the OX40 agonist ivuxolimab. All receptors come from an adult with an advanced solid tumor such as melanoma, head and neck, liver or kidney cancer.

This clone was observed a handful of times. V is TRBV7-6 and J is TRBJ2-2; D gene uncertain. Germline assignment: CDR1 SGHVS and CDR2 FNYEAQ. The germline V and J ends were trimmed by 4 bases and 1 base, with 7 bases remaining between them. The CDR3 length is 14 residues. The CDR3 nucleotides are TGTGCCAGCAGCTCAGCCGGGAACACCGGGGAGCTGTTTTTT. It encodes CASSSAGNTGELFF.

The CDR3 is CASSLGTSRSTDTQYF. In DNA, the CDR3 is TGTGCCAGCAGCTTAGGGACTAGCAGGTCCACAGATACGCAGTATTTT. The V and J genes are TRBV7-2 and TRBJ2-3; the match to TRBD2 covers 8 bases. The CDR3 covers 16 residues. Trimming at V came to 1 base and at J to 2 bases, leaving 5 bases not matched to a gene. Germline V lookup: CDR1 SGHTA, CDR2 FQGNSA.